Included here is one T cell receptor (beta chain) sequence, with context. The sample originates from a study of blood T cell repertoires in COVID-19. About the study: The study drew acute and convalescent COVID-19 samples from the United States, Italy and Spain. T cells, B-cell-depleted T cells, or PBMCs supplied cDNA or gDNA.

In the study's own analysis: How many nucleated cells were present was estimated from reference gene primer amplification. Method: immunoSEQ multiplex PCR; TCRdb's copy keeps in-frame clones and lacks some. V and J calls and clone size are given by that table; D and trimming were obtained from the DNA. This table has 400,000 or so clones, 89% appearing once. Seattle participants joined during active infection and were tracked over time. Sequenced: peripheral blood. The receptor comes from a woman aged 40 to 50 with COVID-19, enrolled during active disease.

The CDR3 loop is CASRGLEEETQYF. CDR3 in DNA: TGCGCCAGCAGGGGACTTGAGGAAGAGACCCAGTACTTC. V usage is TRBV5-1 and J usage is TRBJ2-5; D might be TRBD2 (6 bases). Germline loops: CDR1 SGHRS, CDR2 YFSETQ. This CDR3 comprises 13 residues. Trimming took off 5 bases at V and 3 bases at J, with 11 bases between the two ends.